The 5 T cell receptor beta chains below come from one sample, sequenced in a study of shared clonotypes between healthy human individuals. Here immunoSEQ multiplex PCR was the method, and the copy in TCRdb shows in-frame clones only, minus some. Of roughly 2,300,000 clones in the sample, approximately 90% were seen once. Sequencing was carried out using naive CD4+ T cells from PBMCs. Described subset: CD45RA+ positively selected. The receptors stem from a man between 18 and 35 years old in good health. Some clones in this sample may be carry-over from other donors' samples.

This CDR3 is CATSRDADRNREAFF. The DNA of the CDR3 is TGTGCCACCAGCAGAGACGCAGACAGGAACCGTGAAGCTTTCTTT. The V call is TRBV15, the J call TRBJ1-1; maybe TRBD1 (6 bases). Germline loops: CDR1 LNHNV, CDR2 YYDKDF (reference sequence). Trimming cost V 0 bases and J 7 bases, with 15 bases left between them. The CDR3 spans 15 residues.

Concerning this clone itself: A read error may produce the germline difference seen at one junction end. The CDR3: CAWSQQGYGQYF. In nucleotides, the CDR3 is TGTGCCTGGAGTCAACAGGGCTACGGGCAGTACTTC. This sequence joins TRBV30 and TRBJ2-7, with D perhaps matching TRBD1 (6 bases). The germline V gene has CDR1 GTSNPN and CDR2 SVGIG (reference sequence). CDR3 size: 12 residues.

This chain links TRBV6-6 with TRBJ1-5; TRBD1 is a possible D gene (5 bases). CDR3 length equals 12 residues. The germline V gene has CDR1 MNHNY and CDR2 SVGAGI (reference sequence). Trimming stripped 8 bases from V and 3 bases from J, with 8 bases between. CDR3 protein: CASGGANQPQHF. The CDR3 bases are TGTGCCAGCGGGGGTGCCAATCAGCCCCAGCATTTT.

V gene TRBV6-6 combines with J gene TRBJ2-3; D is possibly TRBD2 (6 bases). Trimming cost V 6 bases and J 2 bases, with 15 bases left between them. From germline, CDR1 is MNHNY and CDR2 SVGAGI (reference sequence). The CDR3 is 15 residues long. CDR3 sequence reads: CASSRGSGLTDTQYF. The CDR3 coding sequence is TGTGCCAGCAGCCGGGGGAGCGGGCTCACAGATACGCAGTATTTT.

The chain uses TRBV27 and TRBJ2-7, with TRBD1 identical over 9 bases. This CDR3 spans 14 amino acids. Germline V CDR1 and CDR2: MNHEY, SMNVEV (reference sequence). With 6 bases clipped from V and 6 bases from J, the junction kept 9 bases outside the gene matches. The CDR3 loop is CASSPGTGFLEQYF. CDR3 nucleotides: TGTGCCAGCAGCCCCGGGACAGGGTTCCTCGAGCAGTACTTC.